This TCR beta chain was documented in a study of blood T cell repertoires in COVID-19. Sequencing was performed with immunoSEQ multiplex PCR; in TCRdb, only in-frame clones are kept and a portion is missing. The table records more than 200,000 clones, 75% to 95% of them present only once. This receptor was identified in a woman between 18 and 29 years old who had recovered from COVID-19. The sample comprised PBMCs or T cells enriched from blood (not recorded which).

CDR3 loop: CASSQGMGNTIYF. CDR3 sequence (DNA): TGTGCCAGCAGCCAGGGGATGGGAAACACCATATATTTT. This chain uses TRBV12-3 or TRBV12-4 with TRBJ1-3; D perhaps matches TRBD1 (6 bases). There are 13 residues in the CDR3. V lost 6 bases, J lost 4 bases, and 10 bases lay in between.